A single sample gave rise to the 30 T cell receptor beta chains below, sequenced in a study of shared T cell receptors in the human thymus. Sequencing used immunoSEQ multiplex PCR; TCRdb keeps in-frame clones, though not all of them. The sample shows hundreds of thousands of clones, approximately 80% of them seen only once. In addition, the sample was reused for a study of human thymus T cells.

Sequencing input: thymocytes. The receptor source for this set is a boy younger than two with a congenital heart defect.

The CDR3 is CASSSGQGADQPQHF. CDR3 nucleotides: TGTGCCAGCAGCTCGGGACAGGGGGCTGATCAGCCCCAGCATTTT. The rearrangement uses TRBV9 and TRBJ1-5, with 12 bases that match TRBD1. In germline, CDR1 is SGDLS, CDR2 YYNGEE. Unmatched junction bases numbered 4, after V lost 4 bases and J lost 5 bases. The CDR3 is made up of 15 amino acids.

This clone was detected a few times. The rearrangement uses TRBV30 and TRBJ1-6, with D maybe TRBD1 (6 bases). The germline V gene has CDR1 GTSNPN and CDR2 SVGIG (reference sequence). Trimming shortened V by 4 bases and J by 6 bases, and 13 bases separated the two germline ends. The CDR3 consists of 14 residues. The CDR3 nucleotides are TGTGCCTGGACCCTGGGGGCAGTTAATTCACCCCTCCACTTT. Its translation: CAWTLGAVNSPLHF.

The V call is TRBV15, the J call TRBJ2-1; D possibly corresponds to TRBD1 (6 bases). With 0 bases removed from V and 2 bases from J, the gap between germline ends came to 8 bases. The CDR3 contains 15 residues. Germline V CDR1 and CDR2: LNHNV, YYDKDF (reference sequence). CDR3 loop: CATSRDTGPYNEQFF. For the CDR3, the DNA is TGTGCCACCAGCAGAGATACAGGGCCCTACAATGAGCAGTTCTTC.

CDR3 in amino acids: CASSFSTGSGETQYF. CDR3 DNA sequence: TGCGCCAGCAGCTTCTCGACAGGCTCGGGGGAGACCCAGTACTTC. The rearrangement joins TRBV5-1 to TRBJ2-5; tentatively, D is TRBD1 (6 bases). Germline CDR1 and CDR2: SGHRS and YFSETQ. V was pared by 2 bases and J by 5 bases, with 16 bases between. The CDR3 has 15 residues.

The J gene is TRBJ2-1, the V gene TRBV11-2, with 11 bases that match TRBD2. The CDR3 runs 16 residues. V lost 5 bases to trimming and J lost 10 bases; unmatched junction nucleotides: 13. Germline CDR1 and CDR2: SGHAT and FQNNGV. The CDR3 DNA follows: TGTGCCAGCAGCCCCCTAGGGCTAGCGGGAGGCGGAGAGCAGTTCTTC. Translated: CASSPLGLAGGGEQFF.

The chain links TRBV4-1 to TRBJ2-1, with a possible D match to TRBD2 (6 bases). Germline V gives CDR1 MGHRA, CDR2 YSYEKL. The CDR3 length is 18 residues. V lost 3 bases and J lost 3, with 21 bases in between. CDR3 in amino acids: CASSHAPGLPDFYNEQFF. The CDR3 coding sequence is TGCGCCAGCAGCCACGCCCCGGGACTCCCTGATTTCTACAATGAGCAGTTCTTC.

The DNA of the CDR3 is TGTGCCACCAGCAGAGGGAATGGGTCCAGGGGGCTCTATGGCTACACCTTC. It is translated as CATSRGNGSRGLYGYTF. The V gene is TRBV15, the J gene TRBJ1-2; 8 nucleotides match TRBD1. With 1 base clipped from V and 4 bases from J, the junction kept 11 bases outside the gene matches. The CDR3 sequence is 17 residues long. Germline loops: CDR1 LNHNV, CDR2 YYDKDF (reference sequence).

V gene TRBV25-1 combines with J gene TRBJ1-3; 8 bases fit TRBD1. The germline V gene has CDR1 MGHDK and CDR2 SYGVNS. The length of the CDR3 is 16 residues. With 2 bases clipped from V and 4 bases from J, the junction kept 7 bases outside the gene matches. The CDR3 DNA reads TGTGCCAGCAGTGAAGAAGACAGGGGAGGAGGAAACACCATATATTTT. This gives the protein CASSEEDRGGGNTIYF.

The rearrangement uses TRBV4-3 and TRBJ2-1; 11 bases match TRBD2. Losses at the gene ends were 4 bases for V and 0 bases for J; bases not matched to a gene: 14. The CDR3 has 20 amino acids. Per germline, CDR1 LGHNA and CDR2 YSLEER. The CDR3 region is CASSPGGASGRQSSYNEQFF. CDR3 nucleotide sequence: TGCGCCAGCAGCCCAGGGGGGGCTAGCGGGAGGCAGAGCTCCTACAATGAGCAGTTCTTC.

The J gene is TRBJ1-1, the V gene TRBV13; TRBD1 agrees at 11 bases. Germline V gene lookup returns CDR1 PRHDT and CDR2 FYEKMQ (reference sequence). With V trimmed by 2 bases and J by 3 bases, 5 bases remained unmatched. CDR3 length: 16 amino acids. CDR3 sequence (DNA): TGTGCCAGCAGCTTAAGAGGGGACAGGGGGGACACTGAAGCTTTCTTT. Translated: CASSLRGDRGDTEAFF. The full variable domain, its missing parts supplied by reference TRBV13 and TRBJ1-1, is AAGVIQSPRHLIKEKRETATLKCYPIPRHDTVYWYQQGPGQDPQFLISFYEKMQSDKGSIPDRFSAQQFSDYHSELNMSSLELGDSALYFCASSLRGDRGDTEAFFGQGTRLTVV.

V usage is TRBV15 and J usage is TRBJ1-5; perhaps TRBD1 as D (5 bases). There are 15 residues in the CDR3. Trimming removed 4 bases at V and 3 bases at J, with 13 bases between. Germline CDR1 LNHNV, CDR2 YYDKDF (reference sequence). CDR3 amino acids: CATSITGTHNQPQHF. Written as DNA, the CDR3 is TGTGCCACCAGCATTACCGGGACTCACAATCAGCCCCAGCATTTT.

The rearrangement joins TRBV5-4 to TRBJ2-1, with D possibly matching TRBD2 (6 bases). The ends were cut back, 2 bases at V and 7 bases at J, with 16 bases in the middle. The CDR3 sequence is 15 residues long. Germline CDR1 reads SGHNT; CDR2 reads YYREEE (reference sequence). For the CDR3, the DNA is TGTGCCAGCAGCTTCCGGGAAGGGAGGACAAATGAGCAGTTCTTC. Encoded protein: CASSFREGRTNEQFF.

This chain connects TRBV5-8 to TRBJ2-3; 7 bases fit TRBD1. The junction had 12 bases not matched to a gene; V was cut back by 0 bases and J by 5 bases. The CDR3 totals 17 residues. In germline, CDR1 is SGHTS, CDR2 YDEGEE. CDR3 residues: CASSLAATGKAEDTQYF. The DNA for the CDR3 is TGTGCCAGCAGCTTGGCCGCGACAGGGAAGGCCGAAGATACGCAGTATTTT.

This clone was seen just once. The rearrangement joins TRBV4-2 to TRBJ1-2; no definite D call. The germline V and J ends were trimmed by 1 base and 6 bases, with 21 bases remaining between them. The CDR3 is 17 residues long. Per the germline V gene, CDR1 is LGHNA and CDR2 is YNFKEQ. The DNA for the CDR3 is TGTGCCAGCAGCCAAGCGGCCCCGGCTCGGGTCTGGGATGGCTACACCTTC. Its protein product is CASSQAAPARVWDGYTF.

J is TRBJ2-4 and V is TRBV20-1; no clear D gene. The CDR3 sequence is 10 residues long. Germline V gene data show CDR1 as DFQATT and CDR2 as SNEGSKA (reference sequence). Trimming took 6 bases from V and 6 from J, leaving 6 bases between them. The CDR3 region has the DNA TGCAGTGCGCTCAGAAACATTCAGTACTTC. Its protein is CSALRNIQYF.

V gene TRBV4-1 combines with J gene TRBJ2-1; TRBD2 aligns across 12 bases. The CDR3 consists of 22 residues. Germline lookup yields CDR1 MGHRA and CDR2 YSYEKL. The junction had 15 bases not matched to a gene; V was cut back by 0 bases and J by 0 bases. The CDR3 DNA is TGCGCCAGCAGCCAAGATAGGTACCCGGGACTAGCGGGCCTTAGCTCCTACAATGAGCAGTTCTTC. It codes for CASSQDRYPGLAGLSSYNEQFF.

The chain carries TRBV5-1 and TRBJ2-1, with 13 nucleotides matching TRBD2. This CDR3 is 16 amino acids long. Germline V CDR1 and CDR2: SGHRS, YFSETQ. V shed 1 base, J shed 6 bases, and the junction held 4 bases outside the gene matches. The CDR3 loop reads CASSLLRTSGSNEQFF. As DNA, the CDR3 is TGCGCCAGCAGCTTGCTAAGGACTAGCGGGAGCAATGAGCAGTTCTTC.

The genes are TRBV5-4 and TRBJ2-7, with TRBD2 matching over 8 bases. J lost 3 bases, V lost 3 bases, and 5 bases had no gene match. Germline-derived CDR1 and CDR2 are SGHNT and YYREEE (reference sequence). The length of the CDR3 is 14 residues. CDR3 sequence: CASSCGREDYEQYF. CDR3 bases: TGTGCCAGCAGCTGTGGGCGGGAGGACTACGAGCAGTACTTC.

As DNA, the CDR3 is TGTGCCAGCAGCCCTGACAGGGAGGGCAATCAGCCCCAGCATTTT. This translates into CASSPDREGNQPQHF. The chain combines TRBV7-2 with TRBJ1-5; 7 nucleotides match TRBD1. From germline, CDR1 is SGHTA and CDR2 FQGNSA. V shed 5 bases and J 2 bases; nucleotides not matched to a gene: 6. The CDR3 has 15 residues.

The V gene is TRBV11-2, the J gene TRBJ1-4; weak D call: TRBD1 (6 bases). The CDR3 is 19 residues long. Germline V gene sequence: CDR1 SGHAT, CDR2 FQNNGV. Trimming pared 0 bases from V and 0 bases from J, leaving 17 bases between. The CDR3 DNA follows: TGTGCCAGCAGCTTAGAGGGAGCGGGGGCCGCCGCAACTAATGAAAAACTGTTTTTT. This sequence encodes CASSLEGAGAAATNEKLFF.

This rearrangement joins TRBV14 to TRBJ1-3; no clear D gene. V gave up 0 bases and J gave up 2 bases, with 11 bases separating them. Germline V gives CDR1 SGHDN, CDR2 FVKESK. The CDR3 totals 16 residues. The CDR3 reads CASSQDSTATGNTIYF. The DNA for the CDR3 is TGTGCCAGCAGCCAAGATTCAACAGCTACTGGAAACACCATATATTTT.

This chain uses TRBV4-2 with TRBJ2-2; weak D call: TRBD1 (6 bases). V shed 2 bases and J shed 4 bases, with 17 bases lying between them. CDR3 size: 17 residues. Germline V gene data show CDR1 as LGHNA and CDR2 as YNFKEQ. The CDR3 DNA reads TGTGCCAGCAGCCAATATAGAGGGGGAACGGGCACCGGGGAGCTGTTTTTT. This translates into CASSQYRGGTGTGELFF.

The V gene is TRBV28, the J gene TRBJ2-6; TRBD1 matches 7 bases. Germline lookup yields CDR1 MDHEN and CDR2 SYDVKM. The trim removed 4 bases at V and 4 bases at J, leaving 10 bases unmatched. CDR3 length: 17 residues. As DNA, the CDR3 is TGTGCCAGCAGTTCCCCGAAAAGGGGGCTCGGGGCCAACGTCCTGACTTTC. Translating it yields CASSSPKRGLGANVLTF.

The chain combines TRBV5-4 with TRBJ1-2, with D maybe TRBD1 (5 bases). Looked up from germline, CDR1 is SGHNT and CDR2 is YYREEE (reference sequence). The CDR3 has 16 amino acids. The V and J ends lost 0 bases and 0 bases respectively, with 12 bases between them. The CDR3 sequence: CASSLEGGGANYGYTF. The DNA for the CDR3 is TGTGCCAGCAGCTTGGAGGGCGGGGGAGCTAACTATGGCTACACCTTC.

The chain recombines TRBV4-3 with TRBJ2-7; TRBD2 agrees at 9 bases. CDR1 and CDR2 from the germline V gene are LGHNA and YSLEER. The CDR3 length is 16 residues. The V gene end was trimmed by 0 bases and the J gene end by 4 bases; junction bases not matched to a gene: 7. CDR3 bases: TGCGCCAGCAGCCAAGAGAGGCTAGCGGGGAATTACGAGCAGTACTTC. Translation: CASSQERLAGNYEQYF.

The V gene is TRBV28, the J gene TRBJ1-2; 9 bases are a match to TRBD1. The length of the CDR3 is 16 residues. The germline V gene encodes CDR1 MDHEN and CDR2 SYDVKM. The ends lost 5 bases at V and 6 bases at J; junction bases unmatched: 13. CDR3: CASSPPRDRVSDGYTF. CDR3 in DNA: TGTGCCAGCAGTCCCCCTCGGGACAGGGTTTCTGATGGCTACACCTTC.

This clone was observed a single time. This chain links TRBV11-3 with TRBJ2-5; TRBD2 matches at 8 bases. This CDR3 has 13 residues. Germline assignment: CDR1 SGHNT and CDR2 YENEEA. The V and J ends lost 6 bases and 4 bases, in that order; junction bases with no gene match: 4. CDR3 sequence reads: CASRGAGGETQYF. Here the CDR3 DNA reads TGTGCCAGCAGGGGGGCGGGAGGAGAGACCCAGTACTTC. Looking up the rest from reference TRBV11-3 and TRBJ2-5 gives the full variable domain: EAGVVQSPRYKIIEKKQPVAFWCNPISGHNTLYWYLQNLGQGPELLIRYENEEAVDDSQLPKDRFSAERLKGVDSTLKIQPAELGDSAVYLCASRGAGGETQYFGPGTRLLVL.

V usage is TRBV27 and J usage is TRBJ2-5, with TRBD1 matching over 8 bases. Losses at the gene ends were 8 bases for V and 1 base for J; bases not matched to a gene: 18. Looked up from germline, CDR1 is MNHEY and CDR2 is SMNVEV (reference sequence). The CDR3 length is 18 residues. CDR3 DNA: TGTGCCAGCCCGGAGGGCAGGAACAGGGGGAACCTCCAAGAGACCCAGTACTTC. Protein sequence: CASPEGRNRGNLQETQYF.

The chain combines TRBV18 with TRBJ1-1, with D hard to call. The ends were cut back, 2 bases at V and 8 bases at J, with 6 bases in the middle. The CDR3 sequence is 11 residues long. Per the germline V gene, CDR1 is KGHSH and CDR2 is LQKENI. CDR3 in amino acids: CASSPAQEAFF. CDR3 nucleotide sequence: TGTGCCAGCTCACCAGCACAAGAAGCTTTCTTT. Supplemented by reference TRBV18 and TRBJ1-1, the full variable domain reads NAGVMQNPRHLVRRRGQEARLRCSPMKGHSHVYWYRQLPEEGLKFMVYLQKENIIDESGMPKERFSAEFPKEGPSILRIQQVVRGDSAAYFCASSPAQEAFFGQGTRLTVV.

The chain has TRBV7-2 and TRBJ2-5; 7 bases agree with TRBD2. J lost 5 bases, V lost 5 bases, and 14 bases had no gene match. Germline loops: CDR1 SGHTA, CDR2 FQGNSA. The CDR3 has 16 amino acids. The CDR3 protein is CASSVPHGGSSETQYF. In nucleotides, the CDR3 is TGTGCCAGCAGCGTACCGCATGGCGGGAGTTCTGAGACCCAGTACTTC.